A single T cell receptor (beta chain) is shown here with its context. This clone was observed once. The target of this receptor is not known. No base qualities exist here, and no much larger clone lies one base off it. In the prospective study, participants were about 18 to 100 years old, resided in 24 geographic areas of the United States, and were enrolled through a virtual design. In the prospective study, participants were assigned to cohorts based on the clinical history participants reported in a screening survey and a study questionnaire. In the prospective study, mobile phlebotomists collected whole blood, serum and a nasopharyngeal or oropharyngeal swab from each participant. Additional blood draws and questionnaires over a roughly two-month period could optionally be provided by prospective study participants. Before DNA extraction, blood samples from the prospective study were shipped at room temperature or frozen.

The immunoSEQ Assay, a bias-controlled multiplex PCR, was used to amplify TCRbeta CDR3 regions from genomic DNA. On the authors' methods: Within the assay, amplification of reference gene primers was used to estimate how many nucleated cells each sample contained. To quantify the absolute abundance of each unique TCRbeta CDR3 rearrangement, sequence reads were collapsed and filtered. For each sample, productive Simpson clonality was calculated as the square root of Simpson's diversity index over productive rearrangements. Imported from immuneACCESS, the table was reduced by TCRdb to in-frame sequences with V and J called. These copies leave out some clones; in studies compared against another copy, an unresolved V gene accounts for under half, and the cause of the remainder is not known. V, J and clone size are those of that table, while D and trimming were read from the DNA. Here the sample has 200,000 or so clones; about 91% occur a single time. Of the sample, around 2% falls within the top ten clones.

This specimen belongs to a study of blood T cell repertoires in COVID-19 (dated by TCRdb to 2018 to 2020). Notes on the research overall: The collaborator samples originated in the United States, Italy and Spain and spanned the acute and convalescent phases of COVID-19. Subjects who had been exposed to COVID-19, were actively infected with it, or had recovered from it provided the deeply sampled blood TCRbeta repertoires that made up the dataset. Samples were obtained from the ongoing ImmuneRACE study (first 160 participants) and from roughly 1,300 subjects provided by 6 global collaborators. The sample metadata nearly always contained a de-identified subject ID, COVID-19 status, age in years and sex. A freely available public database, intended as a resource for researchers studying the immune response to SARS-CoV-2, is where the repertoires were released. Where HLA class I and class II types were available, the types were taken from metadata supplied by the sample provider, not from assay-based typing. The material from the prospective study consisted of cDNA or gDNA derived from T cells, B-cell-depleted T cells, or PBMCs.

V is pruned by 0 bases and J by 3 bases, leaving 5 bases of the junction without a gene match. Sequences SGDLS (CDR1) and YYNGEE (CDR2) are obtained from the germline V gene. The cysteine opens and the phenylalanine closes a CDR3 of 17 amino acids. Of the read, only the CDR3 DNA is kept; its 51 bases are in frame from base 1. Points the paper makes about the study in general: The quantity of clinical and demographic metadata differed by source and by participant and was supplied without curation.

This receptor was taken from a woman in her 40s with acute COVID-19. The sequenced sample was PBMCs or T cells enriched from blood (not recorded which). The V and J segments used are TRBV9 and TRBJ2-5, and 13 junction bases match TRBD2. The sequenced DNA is TGTGCCAGCAGCGTAGGACTAGCGGGGGGACAAGAAGAGACCCAGTACTTC. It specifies CASSVGLAGGQEETQYF.